The sequence of this T cell receptor beta chain was determined in a study of regulatory T cells in long-lasting Graves disease. As for time point: persistent/refractory GD, antithyroid drugs over 5 years with positive TRAb. The authors made the TCR library using RNA they extracted from PBMCs. American Thyroid Association guidelines defined how Graves' disease was diagnosed. HTBI primers from iRepertoire and Arm-PCR of CDR3 regions yielded the TCR beta libraries. Each CDR3 protein gets one entry after TCRdb re-called the multiplex PCR reads with MiXCR. The sample gives approximately 400,000 distinct CDR3 sequences, around 23% of which show up once; less than 30% is in the top ten. The TCR sequence derives from a woman aged 35 to 49 with Graves disease. The sequenced sample was peripheral blood mononuclear cells (PBMCs), obtained when the disease was refractory, from a patient treated with antithyroid drugs.

The CDR3 DNA is TGTGCCAGCAGCCTCGGACTGAGGATGAGTGAGACGCAGTATTTT. Its protein is CASSLGLRMSETQYF. The chain joins TRBV7-6 to TRBJ2-3; maybe TRBD2 (5 bases). V dropped 5 bases and J dropped 9 bases, with 21 bases sitting between them. This CDR3 comprises 15 residues. Germline loops: CDR1 SGHVS, CDR2 FNYEAQ.